This T cell receptor (beta chain) was sequenced in a study of molecular identifiers for immune sequencing clone quantification (dated by TCRdb to about 2018). Context from the whole study: For a replicate experiment, RNA from around 18,000 or 91,000 naive CD8 T cells was divided into five aliquots, and four of the five aliquots were sequenced. This methods study benchmarked molecular-identifier clustering-based TCR repertoire sequencing (MIDCIRS) and TCR RNA copy counting, using CD8 T cells to do so. Summary of the overall study and its limitations: Highly expanded clone sizes could be underestimated because identical TCR molecules may share a barcode. In CMV-specific effector cells, clones with more than 20 RNA copies accounted for over 99% of molecules, whereas in naive cells such clones accounted for under 1%. Modeling estimated about three recovered TCR RNA copies per cell, compared with about 9.3 by digital PCR, which implies around 33% capture efficiency. A single cell's worth of spiked-in Jurkat TCR RNA was reported detectable even among 750,000 to 1,000,000 naive CD8 T cells. The naive libraries included spiked-in Jurkat TCR RNA (around 10 copies' worth), and this RNA is not part of the donor repertoire. When barcode sub-clustering was left out, chimeric consensus sequences inflated TCR diversity, with chimeras reaching as high as 47%.

Libraries of naive CD8 T cells were built from anywhere between about 20,000 and 1,000,000 sorted cells, with 10%, 30% or 50% of the purified RNA used. Naive CD8 T cells were FACS-sorted as CD8+CD4-CCR7+CD45RA+ on a BD FACSAria II into RLT Plus buffer. To test detection sensitivity, Jurkat RNA equal to about nine TCR copies was added to samples of about 20,000-1,000,000 naive CD8 T cells. Enrichment of CD8 T cells was done with RosetteSep CD8+ T Cell Enrichment Cocktail plus Ficoll-Paque, and ACK red cell lysis came afterward. Receptors were amplified or captured by PCR. Data came from an Illumina HiSeq 4000. Bulk TCR libraries were prepared as previously described, using TCR primers listed in Table S5. Total RNA was purified with the Qiagen AllPrep DNA/RNA kit. Before analysis, reads from multiple sequencing runs of one library were combined. The original pipeline was this. Only reads with exact TCR constant sequence were kept, trimmed to 150 nt, and grouped by their 12-nt molecular barcodes. Reads in each barcode group were sub-clustered using a 15% Levenshtein threshold, and a quality-weighted consensus sequence was built for each RNA molecule. Non-functional sequences were excluded, and lower-count sequences lying one edit away from another sequence were also excluded. Based on a fit of two negative binomial distributions, barcode sub-clusters having less than 20% of the maximum read count were discarded. TCRdb applied fastp at Q25 and MiXCR to the public reads, then kept only in-frame beta chains. All rows with the same CDR3 protein become a single entry with the most common DNA and genes. The V and J calls were not made by the authors but by TCRdb's processing. The sample table records about 54,000 distinct CDR3 sequences; roughly a quarter of these occur just once. The ten largest account for under 2% of the sample.

This clonotype appeared many times. Its binding antigen is unknown. The record has no base qualities; no much larger clone is one base away. V is reduced by 1 base and J by 1 base, leaving a spacing of 9 bases between them. The cysteine opens and the phenylalanine closes a CDR3 of 15 amino acids. CDR3 DNA only is kept here, 45 bases in frame from base 1. CDR1 and CDR2, looked up from the germline V gene, are SGHTA and FQGNSA. This receptor chain uses TRBV7-2 and TRBJ2-3, with the D gene call left open. The sample consisted of naive CD8+ T cells from blood, with Jurkat cell RNA spiked in. The meaning of the sample's cell subset or site label: FACS-sorted CD8+CD4-CCR7+CD45RA+ naive T cells. The receptor was isolated from a human donor in good health. Some libraries in this study had Jurkat cell RNA spiked in. For the CDR3, the sequence is CASSLDLVGTDTQYF. In nucleotide form, the sequence is TGTGCCAGCAGCTTAGACCTCGTTGGCACAGATACGCAGTATTTT.